This record covers a single TCR beta chain. Combining a sample-barcoded 5' primer with a J-beta primer mix, a second PCR ran for about 6 to 11 cycles. TCRdb redid the calling of the 5' RACE reads with MiXCR, one entry per CDR3 protein. The profile shows over 450,000 distinct CDR3 sequences, around 24% of them singletons. The CDR3 is 18 residues long. The germline CDR1 and CDR2 sequences are SGHVS and FQNEAQ. The ends lost 1 base at V and 1 base at J; junction bases unmatched: 10. This entry belongs to a study of blood T cells in healthy people across ages. These data were also reused for a study on T cells of mothers and their children.

This clonotype originated in a boy between 10 and 17 years old in good health. What was sequenced was blood. This sequence joins TRBV7-8 and TRBJ2-5, with TRBD2 matching 9 bases. The CDR3 sequence is CASSLGQLAGGSQETQYF. In nucleotides, the CDR3 is TGTGCCAGCAGCTTAGGTCAACTCGCGGGGGGGTCCCAAGAGACCCAGTACTTC. Together with reference TRBV7-8 and TRBJ2-5, the CDR3 gives the full variable domain: GAGVSQSPRYKVAKRGQDVALRCDPISGHVSLFWYQQALGQGPEFLTYFQNEAQLDKSGLPSDRFFAERPEGSVSTLKIQRTQQEDSAVYLCASSLGQLAGGSQETQYFGPGTRLLVL.